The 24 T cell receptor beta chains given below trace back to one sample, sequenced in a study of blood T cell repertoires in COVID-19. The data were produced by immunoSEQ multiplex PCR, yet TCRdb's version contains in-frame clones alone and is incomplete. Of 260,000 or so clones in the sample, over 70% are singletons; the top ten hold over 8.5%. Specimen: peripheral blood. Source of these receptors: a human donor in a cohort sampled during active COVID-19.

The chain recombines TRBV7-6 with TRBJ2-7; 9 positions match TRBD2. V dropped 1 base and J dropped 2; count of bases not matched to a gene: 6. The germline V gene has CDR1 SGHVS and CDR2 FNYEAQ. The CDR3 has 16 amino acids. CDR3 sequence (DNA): TGTGCCAGCAGCTTAGGAGCGGGAGGCGGAGCCTACGAGCAGTACTTC. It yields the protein CASSLGAGGGAYEQYF.

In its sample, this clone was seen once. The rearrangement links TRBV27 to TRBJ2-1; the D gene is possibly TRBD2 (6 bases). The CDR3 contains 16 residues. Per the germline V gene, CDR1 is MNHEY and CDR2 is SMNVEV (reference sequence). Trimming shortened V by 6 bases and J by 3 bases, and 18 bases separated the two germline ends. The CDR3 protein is CASRPRLAGFYNEQFF. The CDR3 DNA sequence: TGTGCCAGCAGACCTAGGCTCGCGGGGTTCTACAATGAGCAGTTCTTC.

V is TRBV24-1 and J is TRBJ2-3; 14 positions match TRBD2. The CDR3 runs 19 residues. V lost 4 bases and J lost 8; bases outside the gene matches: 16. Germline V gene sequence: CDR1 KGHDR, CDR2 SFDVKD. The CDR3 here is CATSEDRTSGGSGGSTQYF. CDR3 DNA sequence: TGTGCCACCAGTGAGGATAGGACTAGCGGGGGGTCGGGCGGAAGTACGCAGTATTTT.

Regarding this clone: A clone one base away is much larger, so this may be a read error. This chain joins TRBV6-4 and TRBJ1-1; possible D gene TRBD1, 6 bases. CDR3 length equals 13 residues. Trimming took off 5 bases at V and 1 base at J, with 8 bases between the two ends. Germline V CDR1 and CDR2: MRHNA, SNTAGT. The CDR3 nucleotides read TGTGCCAGCAGTCAACAGGGGAACACTGAAGCTTTCTTT. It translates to CASSQQGNTEAFF.

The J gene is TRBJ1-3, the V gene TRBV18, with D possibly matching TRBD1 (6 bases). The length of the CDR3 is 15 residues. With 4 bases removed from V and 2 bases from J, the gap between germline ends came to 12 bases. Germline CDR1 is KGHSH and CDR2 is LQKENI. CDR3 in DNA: TGTGCCAGCTCACTACAGGGTCGGCCTGGAAACACCATATATTTT. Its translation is CASSLQGRPGNTIYF.

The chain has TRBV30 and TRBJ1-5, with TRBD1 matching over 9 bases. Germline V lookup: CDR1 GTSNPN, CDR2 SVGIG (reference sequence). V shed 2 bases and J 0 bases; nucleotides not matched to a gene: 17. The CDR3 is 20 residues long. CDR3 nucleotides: TGTGCCTGGAGTCCCCTAGACAGGGGGTCTGAGGTTTATAGCAATCAGCCCCAGCATTTT. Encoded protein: CAWSPLDRGSEVYSNQPQHF.

Written as DNA, the CDR3 is TGCGCCAGCAGCTCCGGACAGGTGGGAGGCACTGAAGCTTTCTTT. It codes for CASSSGQVGGTEAFF. This chain links TRBV5-1 with TRBJ1-1; 7 positions agree with TRBD1. The CDR3 length is 15 residues. Germline loops: CDR1 SGHRS, CDR2 YFSETQ. Trimming cost V 3 bases and J 4 bases; bases outside gene matches: 9.

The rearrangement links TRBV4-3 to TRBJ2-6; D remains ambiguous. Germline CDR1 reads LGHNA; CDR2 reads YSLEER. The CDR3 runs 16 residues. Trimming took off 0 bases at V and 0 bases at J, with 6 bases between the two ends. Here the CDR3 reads CASSQDSVSGANVLTF. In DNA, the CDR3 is TGCGCCAGCAGCCAAGACTCGGTCTCTGGGGCCAACGTCCTGACTTTC.

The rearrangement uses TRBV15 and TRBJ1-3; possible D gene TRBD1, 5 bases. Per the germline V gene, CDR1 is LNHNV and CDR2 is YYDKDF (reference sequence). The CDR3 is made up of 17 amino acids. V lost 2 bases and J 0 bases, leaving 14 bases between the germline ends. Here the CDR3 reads CATSRPVQDPSGNTIYF. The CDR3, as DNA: TGTGCCACCAGCAGACCCGTACAGGATCCCTCTGGAAACACCATATATTTT.

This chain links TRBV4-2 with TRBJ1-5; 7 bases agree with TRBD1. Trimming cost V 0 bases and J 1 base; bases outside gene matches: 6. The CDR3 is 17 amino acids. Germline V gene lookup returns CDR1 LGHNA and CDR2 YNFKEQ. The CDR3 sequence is CASSQDNTGASNQPQHF. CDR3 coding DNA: TGTGCCAGCAGCCAAGATAATACAGGGGCGAGCAATCAGCCCCAGCATTTT.

The CDR3, as DNA: TGTGCCAGCAGTGGCGGAGGGGGCGGCTATGGCTACACCTTC. This translates into CASSGGGGGYGYTF. The V gene is TRBV2, the J gene TRBJ1-2; 7 nucleotides line up with TRBD1. The germline gives CDR1 SNHLY, CDR2 FYNNEI. With V trimmed by 4 bases and J by 4 bases, 6 bases remained unmatched. The CDR3 runs 14 residues.

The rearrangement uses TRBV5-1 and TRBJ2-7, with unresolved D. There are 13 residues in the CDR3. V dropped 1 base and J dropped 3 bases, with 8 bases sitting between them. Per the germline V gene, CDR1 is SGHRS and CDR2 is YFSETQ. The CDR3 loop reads CASSLLAIYEQYF. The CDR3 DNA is TGCGCCAGCAGCTTGCTGGCAATCTACGAGCAGTACTTC.

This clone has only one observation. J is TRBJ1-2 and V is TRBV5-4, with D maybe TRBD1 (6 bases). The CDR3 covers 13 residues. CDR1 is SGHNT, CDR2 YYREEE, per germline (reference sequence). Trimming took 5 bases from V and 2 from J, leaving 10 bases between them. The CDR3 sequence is CASRQRGNYGYTF. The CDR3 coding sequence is TGTGCCAGCAGGCAAAGGGGGAACTATGGCTACACCTTC.

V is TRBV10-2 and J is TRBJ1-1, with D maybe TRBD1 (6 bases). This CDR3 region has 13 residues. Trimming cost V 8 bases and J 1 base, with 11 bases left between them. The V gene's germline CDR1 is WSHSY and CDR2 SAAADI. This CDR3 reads CASHRDTNTEAFF. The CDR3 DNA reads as TGCGCCAGCCACCGGGACACGAACACTGAAGCTTTCTTT.

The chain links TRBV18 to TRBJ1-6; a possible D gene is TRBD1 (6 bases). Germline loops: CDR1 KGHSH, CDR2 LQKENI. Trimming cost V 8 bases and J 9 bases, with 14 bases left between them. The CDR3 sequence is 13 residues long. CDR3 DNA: TGTGCCAGCAACACAGGGATCAGTTCACCCCTCCACTTT. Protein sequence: CASNTGISSPLHF.

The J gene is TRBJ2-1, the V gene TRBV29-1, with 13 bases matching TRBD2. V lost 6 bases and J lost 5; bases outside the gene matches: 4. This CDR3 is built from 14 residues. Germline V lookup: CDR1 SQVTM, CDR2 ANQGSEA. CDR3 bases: TGCAGCGTGACTAGCGGGGGGAGCAACAATGAGCAGTTCTTC. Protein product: CSVTSGGSNNEQFF.

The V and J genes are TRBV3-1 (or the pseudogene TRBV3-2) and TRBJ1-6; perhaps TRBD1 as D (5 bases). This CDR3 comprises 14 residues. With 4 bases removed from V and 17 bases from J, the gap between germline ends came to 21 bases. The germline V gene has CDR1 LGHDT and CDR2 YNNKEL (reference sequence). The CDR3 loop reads CASSRRGTGVPVHF. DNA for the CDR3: TGTGCCAGCAGCCGAAGGGGTACGGGGGTTCCAGTCCACTTT.

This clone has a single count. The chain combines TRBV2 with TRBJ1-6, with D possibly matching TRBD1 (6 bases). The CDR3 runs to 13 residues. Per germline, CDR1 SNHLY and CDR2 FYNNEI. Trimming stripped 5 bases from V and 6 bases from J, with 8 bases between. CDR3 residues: CASSPGANSPLHF. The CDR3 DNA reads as TGTGCCAGCAGTCCAGGGGCTAATTCACCCCTCCACTTT.

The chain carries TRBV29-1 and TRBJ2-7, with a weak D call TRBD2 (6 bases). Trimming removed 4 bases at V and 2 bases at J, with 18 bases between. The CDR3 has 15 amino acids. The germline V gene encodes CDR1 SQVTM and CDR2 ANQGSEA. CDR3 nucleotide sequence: TGCAGCGTTGGAATGGGCGGGATGCCTCCCTACGAGCAGTACTTC. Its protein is CSVGMGGMPPYEQYF.

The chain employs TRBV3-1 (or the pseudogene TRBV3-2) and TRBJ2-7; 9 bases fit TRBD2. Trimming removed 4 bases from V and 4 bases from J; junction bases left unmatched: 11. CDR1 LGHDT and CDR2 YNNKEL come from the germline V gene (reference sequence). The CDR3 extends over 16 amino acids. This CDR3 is CASSLQTSGADYEQYF. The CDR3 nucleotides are TGTGCCAGCAGCCTTCAGACTAGCGGAGCCGATTACGAGCAGTACTTC.

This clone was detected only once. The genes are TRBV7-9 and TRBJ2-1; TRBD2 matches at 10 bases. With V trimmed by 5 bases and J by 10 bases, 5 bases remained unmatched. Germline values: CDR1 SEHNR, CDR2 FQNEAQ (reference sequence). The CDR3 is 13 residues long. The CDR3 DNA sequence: TGTGCCAGCAGCCGCCCACTAGCGGGAGAGCAGTTCTTC. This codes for CASSRPLAGEQFF.

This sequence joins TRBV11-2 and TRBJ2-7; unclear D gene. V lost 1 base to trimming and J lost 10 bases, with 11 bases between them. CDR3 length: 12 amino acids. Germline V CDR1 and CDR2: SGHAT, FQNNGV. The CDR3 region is CASSLGRVVQYF. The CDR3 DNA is TGTGCCAGCAGCTTAGGACGGGTTGTTCAGTACTTC.

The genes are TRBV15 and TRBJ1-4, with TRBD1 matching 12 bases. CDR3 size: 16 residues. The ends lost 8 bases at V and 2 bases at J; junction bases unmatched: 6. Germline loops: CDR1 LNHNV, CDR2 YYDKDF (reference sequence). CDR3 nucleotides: TGTGCCACCGGGACAGGGGGCTTGACGACTAATGAAAAACTGTTTTTT. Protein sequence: CATGTGGLTTNEKLFF.

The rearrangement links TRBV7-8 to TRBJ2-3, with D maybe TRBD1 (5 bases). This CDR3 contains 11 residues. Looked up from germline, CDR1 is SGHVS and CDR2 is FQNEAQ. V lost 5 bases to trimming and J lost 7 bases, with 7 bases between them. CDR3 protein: CASSADNTQYF. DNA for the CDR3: TGTGCCAGCAGCGCGGACAATACGCAGTATTTT.